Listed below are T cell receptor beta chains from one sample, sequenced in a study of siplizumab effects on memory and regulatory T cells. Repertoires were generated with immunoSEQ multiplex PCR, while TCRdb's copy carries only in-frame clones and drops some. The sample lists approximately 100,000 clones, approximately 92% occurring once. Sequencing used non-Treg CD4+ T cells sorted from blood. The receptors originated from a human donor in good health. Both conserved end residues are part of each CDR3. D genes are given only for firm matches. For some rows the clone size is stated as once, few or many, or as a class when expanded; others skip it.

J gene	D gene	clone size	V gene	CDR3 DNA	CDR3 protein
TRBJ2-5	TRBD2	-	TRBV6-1	TGTGCCAGCAGTGAAGATACTAGCGGGGGGTGGGAGACCCAGTACTTC	CASSEDTSGGWETQYF
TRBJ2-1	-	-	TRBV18	TGTGCCAGCTCACCGGCAGGTGTTATTTACAATGAGCAGTTCTTC	CASSPAGVIYNEQFF
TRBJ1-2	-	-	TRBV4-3	TGCGCCAGCAGCCAAGAACCCTCCTCTGGGTGGGGCTACACCTTC	CASSQEPSSGWGYTF
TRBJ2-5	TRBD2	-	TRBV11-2	TGTGCCAGCAGCCCCAAACCCCGGCTAGCGGGGGGTGAAGAGACCCAGTACTTC	CASSPKPRLAGGEETQYF
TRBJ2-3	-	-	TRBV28	TGTGCCAGCAGTCTTCCTAGCACAGATACGCAGTATTTT	CASSLPSTDTQYF
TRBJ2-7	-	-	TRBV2	TGTGCCACCTCCGGGCCATTTCTTTACGAGCAGTACTTC	CATSGPFLYEQYF
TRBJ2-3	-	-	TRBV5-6	TGTGCCAGCAGCGATCGGAAGCTGGTTACGCAGTATTTT	CASSDRKLVTQYF
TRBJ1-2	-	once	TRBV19	TGTGCCAGTTGTTCCCCGACACGATCTAACTATGGCTACACCTTC	CASCSPTRSNYGYTF
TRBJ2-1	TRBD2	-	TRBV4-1	TGCGCCAGCAGCCAACCCCGGACTAGCGGGGACTACAATGAGCAGTTCTTC	CASSQPRTSGDYNEQFF
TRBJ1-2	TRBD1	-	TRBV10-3	TGTGCCATCAGAGCTGCAGGGGGCGAAGGCTACACCTTC	CAIRAAGGEGYTF
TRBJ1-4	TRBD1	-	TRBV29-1	TGCAGCGTTGTCCCGGGACAGGGAAGTGAAAAACTGTTTTTT	CSVVPGQGSEKLFF
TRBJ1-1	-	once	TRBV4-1	TGCGCCAGCAGCCAAGACAGGCAGGCGAACACTGAAGCTTTCTTT	CASSQDRQANTEAFF
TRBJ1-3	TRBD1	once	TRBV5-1	TGCGCCAGCAGCTGGACAGGTAACTCTGGAAACACCATATATTTT	CASSWTGNSGNTIYF
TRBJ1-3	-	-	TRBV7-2	TGTGCCAGCAGCTTAGCGGGGGGTAGTGGAAACACCATATATTTT	CASSLAGGSGNTIYF
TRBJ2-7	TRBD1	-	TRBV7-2	TGTGCCAGCAGCTCCCAGACAGGGTCCTACGAGCAGTACTTC	CASSSQTGSYEQYF
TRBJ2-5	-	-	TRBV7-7	TGTGCCAGCAGCGCGGTGGAGTCGGAGACCCAGTACTTC	CASSAVESETQYF
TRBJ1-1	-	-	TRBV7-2	TGTGCCAGCAGCTGGGGGGGCCGGCAGAACACTGAAGCTTTCTTT	CASSWGGRQNTEAFF
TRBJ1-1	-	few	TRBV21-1	TGTGCCAGCAGACTAGTCGGGGGAACTGAAGCTTTCTTT	CASRLVGGTEAFF
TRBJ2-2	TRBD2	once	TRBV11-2	TGTGCCAGCAGCTTAGCAGGTGTGACTAGCGGACGCACCGGGGAGCTGTTTTTT	CASSLAGVTSGRTGELFF
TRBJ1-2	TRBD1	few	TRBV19	TGTGCCAGTGCCTCCAGGGGGCAAGGCTATGGCTACACCTTC	CASASRGQGYGYTF
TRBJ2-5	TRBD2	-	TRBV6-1	TGTGCCAGCAGTGTCTTTAGCGGGGGGGCCACGGAGACCCAGTACTTC	CASSVFSGGATETQYF
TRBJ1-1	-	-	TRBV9	TGTGCCAGCAGCGCCAGTGGGGAGTGGTCCAGGGGAGGTGAAGCTTTCTTT	CASSASGEWSRGGEAFF
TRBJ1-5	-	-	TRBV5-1	TGCGCCAGCAGCTTGTGGGCAGAGCTCATCAGCCCCCAGCATTTT	CASSLWAELISPQHF
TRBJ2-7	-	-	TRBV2	TGTGCCAGCAGTGAACAGGCCTACGAGCAGTACTTC	CASSEQAYEQYF
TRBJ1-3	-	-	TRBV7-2	TGTGCCAGCAGCATACTTCAGGGAGGTCGGAACACCATATATTTT	CASSILQGGRNTIYF
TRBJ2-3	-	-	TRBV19	TGTGCCAGTAGTATGTGGGGTGAGGACACAGATACGCAGTATTTT	CASSMWGEDTDTQYF
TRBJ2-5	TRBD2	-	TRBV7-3	TGTGCCAGCAGCTTAATCCCTAGCGGGGCACAAGAGACCCAGTACTTC	CASSLIPSGAQETQYF
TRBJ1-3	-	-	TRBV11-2	TGTGCCAGCAGCTGGAGGGAGAGGGTGGGCGGAAACACCATATATTTT	CASSWRERVGGNTIYF
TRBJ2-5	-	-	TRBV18	TGTGCCAGCTCCCGGACGGAATATAGGGAGACCCAGTACTTC	CASSRTEYRETQYF
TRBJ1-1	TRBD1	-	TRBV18	TGTGCCAGCTCACCACCTAACAGGGGGTACTCGAACACTGAAGCTTTCTTT	CASSPPNRGYSNTEAFF
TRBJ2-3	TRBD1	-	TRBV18	TGTGCCAGCTCACCCGGGACAGGGACCCTACCTACGCAGTATTTT	CASSPGTGTLPTQYF
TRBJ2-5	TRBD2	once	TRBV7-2	TGTGCCAGCAGCTTAGGACTAGCGGGTCAAGAGACCCAGTACTTC	CASSLGLAGQETQYF
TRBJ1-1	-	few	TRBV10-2	TGCGCCAGCAGGGGATTACAGGGGAACACTGAAGCTTTCTTT	CASRGLQGNTEAFF
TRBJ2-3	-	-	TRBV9	TGTGCCAGCAGCGTAGAGGTGGCGACAGATACGCAGTATTTT	CASSVEVATDTQYF
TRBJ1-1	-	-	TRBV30	TGTGCCTGGACCAAGGGGGGTGTGAACACTGAAGCTTTCTTT	CAWTKGGVNTEAFF
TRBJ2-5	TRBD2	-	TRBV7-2	TGTGCCAGCAGCTTAGCGCGGGGGGTACAAGAGACCCAGTACTTC	CASSLARGVQETQYF
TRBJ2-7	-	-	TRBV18	TGTGCCAGCTCACCCCCAGGTTTTGACAGAAGCTCCTACGAGCAGTACTTC	CASSPPGFDRSSYEQYF
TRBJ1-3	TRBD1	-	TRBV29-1	TGCAGCGCAGGGGGCGACTCTGGAAACACCATATATTTT	CSAGGDSGNTIYF
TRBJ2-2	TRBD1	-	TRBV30	TGTGCCTGGAGAAACCTCGGGACAGGGACCGGGGAGCTGTTTTTT	CAWRNLGTGTGELFF
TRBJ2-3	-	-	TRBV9	TGTGCCAGCAGCGTAGCCGCGGGGCTCGGAACTAGCACAGATACGCAGTATTTT	CASSVAAGLGTSTDTQYF
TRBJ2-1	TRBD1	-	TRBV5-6	TGTGCCAGCAGCTTAGGAGGGACAGGTTCGTACAATGAGCAGTTCTTC	CASSLGGTGSYNEQFF
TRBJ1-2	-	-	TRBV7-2	TGTGCCAGCAGCCCACCGGGGGGGCAAGGGATGGGAGGCTACACCTTC	CASSPPGGQGMGGYTF
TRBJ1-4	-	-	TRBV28	TGTGCCAGCAGTCCCCGGGACGGGAATGAAAAACTGTTTTTT	CASSPRDGNEKLFF
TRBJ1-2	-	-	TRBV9	TGTGCCAGCAGCGTGGACAGAAACTATGGCTACACCTTC	CASSVDRNYGYTF
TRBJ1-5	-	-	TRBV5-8	TGTGCCAGCAGCCGGTCCGCAAATAGCAATCAGCCCCAGCATTTT	CASSRSANSNQPQHF
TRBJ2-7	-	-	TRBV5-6	TGTGCCAGCAGCCCGAGCCCTGCGGGAAGCGCCTACGAGCAGTACTTC	CASSPSPAGSAYEQYF
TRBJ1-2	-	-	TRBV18	TGTGCCAGCTCACCAGAGACAGGCAACTATGGCTACACCTTC	CASSPETGNYGYTF
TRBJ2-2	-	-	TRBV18	TGTGCCAGCTCACCACAGGACGGTACGAACACCGGGGAGCTGTTTTTT	CASSPQDGTNTGELFF
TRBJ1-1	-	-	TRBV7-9	TGTGCCAGCAGCTTAAGATGGGACACTGAAGCTTTCTTT	CASSLRWDTEAFF
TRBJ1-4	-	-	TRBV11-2	TGTGCCAGCAGGAAAGGGACAACTAATGAAAAACTGTTTTTT	CASRKGTTNEKLFF
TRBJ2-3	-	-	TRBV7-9	TGTGCCAGCAGCCCGACAGGCCCGGATACGCAGTATTTT	CASSPTGPDTQYF
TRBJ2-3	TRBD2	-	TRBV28	TGTGCCAGCAGTCCAGCGGGGGGCAGCGATACGCAGTATTTT	CASSPAGGSDTQYF
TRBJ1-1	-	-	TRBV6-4	TGTGCCAGCAGAGCCTTTTATACTTCTGAAGCTTTCTTT	CASRAFYTSEAFF
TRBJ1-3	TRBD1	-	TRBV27	TGTGCCAGCAGATCGACAGGGGGTCCACTCCTCTCTGGAAACACCATATATTTT	CASRSTGGPLLSGNTIYF
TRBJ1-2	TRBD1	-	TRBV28	TGTGCCAGCACCGCTACTAGGACAGGTGATTATGGCTACACCTTC	CASTATRTGDYGYTF